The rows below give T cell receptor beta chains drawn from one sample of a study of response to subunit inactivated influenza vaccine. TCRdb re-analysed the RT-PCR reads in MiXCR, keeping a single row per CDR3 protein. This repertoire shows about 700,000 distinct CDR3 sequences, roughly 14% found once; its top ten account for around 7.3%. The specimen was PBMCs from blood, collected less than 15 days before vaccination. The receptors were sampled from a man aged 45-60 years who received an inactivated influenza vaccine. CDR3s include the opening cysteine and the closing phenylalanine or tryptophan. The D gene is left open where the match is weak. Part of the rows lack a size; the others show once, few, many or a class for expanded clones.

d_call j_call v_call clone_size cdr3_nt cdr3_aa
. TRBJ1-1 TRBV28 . TGTGCCAGCAGCACGGGGGGCGCGTTTTCTTCTTTCTTT CASSTGGAFSSFF
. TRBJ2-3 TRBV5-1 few TGCGCCAGCAAAGTGGAGGGGACAGATACGCAGTATTTT CASKVEGTDTQYF
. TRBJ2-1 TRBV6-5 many TGTGCCAGCAGTTACTCAGGACAGCCCTACAATGAGCAGTTCTTC CASSYSGQPYNEQFF
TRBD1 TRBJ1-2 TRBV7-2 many TGTGCCAGCAGCCCAAGACAGGGGGTCTCTAACTATGGCTACACCTTC CASSPRQGVSNYGYTF
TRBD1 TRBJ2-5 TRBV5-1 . TGCGCCAGCAGCTCGCCCTCCAGGGGGCGCTGGACCCAGTACTTC CASSSPSRGRWTQYF
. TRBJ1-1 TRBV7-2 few TGTGCCAGCAGCCAAGAGGCCTTCACTGAAGCTTTCTTT CASSQEAFTEAFF
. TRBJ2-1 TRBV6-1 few TGTGCCAGCAGTGAGCAAGGGGTCGGCTACAATGAGCAGTTCTTC CASSEQGVGYNEQFF
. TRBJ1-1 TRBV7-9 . TGTGCCAGCAGCATTAACGCCAGGGGGAACACTGAAGCTTTCTTT CASSINARGNTEAFF
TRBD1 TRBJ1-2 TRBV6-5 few TGTGCCAGCAGTTACTTTAGACAGGGGCGACCTGATGGCTACACCTTC CASSYFRQGRPDGYTF
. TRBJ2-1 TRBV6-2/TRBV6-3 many TGTGCCAGCGGCCTTTACTCCTACAATGAGCAGTTCTTC CASGLYSYNEQFF
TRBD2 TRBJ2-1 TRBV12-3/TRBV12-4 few TGTGCCAGCAGTTCCGGGACTAGCGAGAATGAGCAGTTCTTC CASSSGTSENEQFF
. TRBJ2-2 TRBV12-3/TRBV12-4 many TGTGCCAGCAGTTTAATGGGACGCACCGGGGAGCTGTTTTTT CASSLMGRTGELFF
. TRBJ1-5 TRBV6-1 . TGTGCCAGCAGTGAAGCCCATGCCGCCTATCAGCCCCAGCATTTT CASSEAHAAYQPQHF
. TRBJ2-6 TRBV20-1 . TGCAGTGCCTACGGGGGCTCTGGGGCCAACGTCCTGACTTTC CSAYGGSGANVLTF
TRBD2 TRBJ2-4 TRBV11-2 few TGTGCCAGCAGCTCCGCCCTCGGGACTAGCGGGAGAGCCAAAAACATTCAGTACTTC CASSSALGTSGRAKNIQYF
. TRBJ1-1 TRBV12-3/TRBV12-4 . TGTGCCAGCAGTTTACAGGCGGTTTTGAACACTGAAGCTTTCTTT CASSLQAVLNTEAFF
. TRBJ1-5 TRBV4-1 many TGCGCCAGCAGCCAAGACAGGAGATTCAATCAGCCCCAGCATTTT CASSQDRRFNQPQHF
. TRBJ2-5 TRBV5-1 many TGCGCCAGCAGCTTGAACAGGGCGCTTCAGGAGACCCAGTACTTC CASSLNRALQETQYF
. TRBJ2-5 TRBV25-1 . TGTGCCACCCGGGGCTATCAAGAGACCCAGTACTTC CATRGYQETQYF
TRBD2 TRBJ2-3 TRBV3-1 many TGTGCCAGCAGCCAGGACGGACTAGCCTTGTCCCCTTATACGCAGTATTTT CASSQDGLALSPYTQYF
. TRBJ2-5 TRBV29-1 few TGCAGCGGCATTGGGGCGGGGACCCAAGAGACCCAGTACTTC CSGIGAGTQETQYF
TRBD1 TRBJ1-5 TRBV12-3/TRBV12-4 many TGTGCCAGCAGTAGAGGGGACAGGGGGAATCAGCCCCAGCATTTT CASSRGDRGNQPQHF
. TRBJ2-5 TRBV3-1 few TGTGCCAGCAGCCAAGGCTCAAACAGCCAAGAGACCCAGTACTTC CASSQGSNSQETQYF
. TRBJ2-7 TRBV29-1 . TGCAGCGTTGCCGGGGAGCCCTACGAGCAGTACTTC CSVAGEPYEQYF
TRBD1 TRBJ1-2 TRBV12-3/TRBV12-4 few TGTGCCAGCAGAAATAAGCGAGACAGGGACTATGGCTACACCTTC CASRNKRDRDYGYTF
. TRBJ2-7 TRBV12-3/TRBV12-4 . TGTGCCAGCAGTTCCAGGGGCCAGCAGTACTTC CASSSRGQQYF
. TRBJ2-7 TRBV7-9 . TGTGCCAGCAGCCAGACAGGGACTTACTACGAGCAGTACTTC CASSQTGTYYEQYF
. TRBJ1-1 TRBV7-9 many TGTGCCAGCAGCTTGCGGTCCACTGAAGCTTTCTTT CASSLRSTEAFF
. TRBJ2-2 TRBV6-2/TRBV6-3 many TGTGCCAGCAGCTGGACAGCAATAATAACGAACACCGGGGAGCTGTTTTTT CASSWTAIITNTGELFF
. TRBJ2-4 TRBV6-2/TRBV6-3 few TGTGCCAGCAGTTACTCCCCGGCAGGGGAGACCAAAAACATTCAGTACTTC CASSYSPAGETKNIQYF
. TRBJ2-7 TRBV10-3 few TGTGCCACGGCGGCGGGGGCCCCCTACGAGCAGTACTTC CATAAGAPYEQYF
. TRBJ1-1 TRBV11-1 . TGTGCCAGCAGCTTAGATAGACTGTCGAACACTGAAGCTTTCTTT CASSLDRLSNTEAFF
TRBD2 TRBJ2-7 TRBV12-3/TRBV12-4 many TGTGCCAGCAGTCCTAGCGGGGGGGCCTACGAGCAGTACTTC CASSPSGGAYEQYF
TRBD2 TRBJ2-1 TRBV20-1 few TGCAGTGCTAGAGATCATTTGGCGGGAGGGTTATTTGAGCAGTTCTTC CSARDHLAGGLFEQFF
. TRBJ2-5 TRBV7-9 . TGTGCCAGCAGACACTACCCGGACCCTAAAGAGACCCAGTACTTC CASRHYPDPKETQYF
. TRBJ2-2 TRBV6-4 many TGTGCCAGCAGTTGGACGTCGAACACCGGGGAGCTGTTTTTT CASSWTSNTGELFF
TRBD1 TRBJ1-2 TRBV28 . TGTGCCAGCAGTATTATCGCACAGGGGTACTATGGCTACACCTTC CASSIIAQGYYGYTF
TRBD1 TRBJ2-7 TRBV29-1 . TGCAGCGTTCAGGACAGGGGCGCCGAGCAGTACTTC CSVQDRGAEQYF
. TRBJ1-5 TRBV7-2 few TGTGCCAGCAGCCTCATGAAGACCAATCAGCCCCAGCATTTT CASSLMKTNQPQHF
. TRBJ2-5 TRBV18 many TGTGCCAGCTCACCGGTTCCGGGACTCTGGGCGGACCAGTACTTC CASSPVPGLWADQYF
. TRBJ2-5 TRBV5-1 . TGCGCCAGCCAAACCTCTCCCGGGGCCCAAGAGACCCAGTACTTC CASQTSPGAQETQYF
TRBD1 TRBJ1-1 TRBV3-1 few TGTGCCAGCAGCCAAGACAGGGGGCGTCAAGCTTTCTTT CASSQDRGRQAFF
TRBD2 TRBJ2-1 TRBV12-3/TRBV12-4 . TGTGCCAGCAGGCGGACCGGGACTAGTAACAATGAGCAGTTCTTC CASRRTGTSNNEQFF
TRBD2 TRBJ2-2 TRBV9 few TGTGCCAGCAGCGTAGGACTAGCGGGGCCCCCGAACACCGGGGAGCTGTTTTTT CASSVGLAGPPNTGELFF
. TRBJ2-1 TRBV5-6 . TGTGCCAGCAACCCCACACACGACACCTACAATGAGCAGTTCTTC CASNPTHDTYNEQFF
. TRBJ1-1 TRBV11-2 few TGTGCCAGCAGCTTAGGTGTGGGGTGGCTCACTGAAGCTTTCTTT CASSLGVGWLTEAFF
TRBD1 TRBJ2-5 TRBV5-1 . TGCGCCAGCAGCTTTATCAGGGGGCGGCAAGAGACCCAGTACTTC CASSFIRGRQETQYF
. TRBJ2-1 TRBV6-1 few TGTGCAGAGGGGGGGGACAGTCTTAGCTCCTACAATGAGCAGTTCTTC CAEGGDSLSSYNEQFF
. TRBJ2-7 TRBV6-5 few TGTGCCAGCAGTTATTCCGGGGGCCCCTACGAGCAGTACTTC CASSYSGGPYEQYF
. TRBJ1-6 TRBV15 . TGTGCCACCAGCAGAGATTGGGCCCAGGCCCTCCACTTT CATSRDWAQALHF
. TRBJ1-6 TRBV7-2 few TGTGCCAGCAGCGGTACTAGGACCCCCCTCCACTTT CASSGTRTPLHF
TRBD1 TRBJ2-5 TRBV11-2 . TGTGCCAGCAGCCACTCCCTCTGGGGACAGGGGGCAGAGACCCAGTACTTC CASSHSLWGQGAETQYF
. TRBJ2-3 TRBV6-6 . TGTGCCAGCAGTTACCTTCAGGACAGGCAGTATTTT CASSYLQDRQYF
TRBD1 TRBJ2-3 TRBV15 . TGTGCCACCAGCAGGACAGGGGCAGATACGCAGTATTTT CATSRTGADTQYF